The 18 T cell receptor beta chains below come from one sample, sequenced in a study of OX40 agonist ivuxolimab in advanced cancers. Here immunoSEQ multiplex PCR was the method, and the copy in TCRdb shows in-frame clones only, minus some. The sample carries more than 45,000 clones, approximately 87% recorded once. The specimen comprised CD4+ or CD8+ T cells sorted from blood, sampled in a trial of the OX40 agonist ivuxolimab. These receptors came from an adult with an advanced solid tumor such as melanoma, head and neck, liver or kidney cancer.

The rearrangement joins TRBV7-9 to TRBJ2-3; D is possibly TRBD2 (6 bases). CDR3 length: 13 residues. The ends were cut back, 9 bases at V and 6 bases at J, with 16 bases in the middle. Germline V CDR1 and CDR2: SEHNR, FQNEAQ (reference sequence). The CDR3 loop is CASPHGTLDTQYF. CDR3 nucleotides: TGTGCCAGTCCTCACGGGACTTTGGATACGCAGTATTTT.

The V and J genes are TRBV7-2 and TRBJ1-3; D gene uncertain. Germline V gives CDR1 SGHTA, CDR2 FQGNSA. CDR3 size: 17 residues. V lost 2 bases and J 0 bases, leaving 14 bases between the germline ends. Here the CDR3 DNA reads TGTGCCAGCAGCTTATTACCCCAGGACGTCTCTGGAAACACCATATATTTT. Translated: CASSLLPQDVSGNTIYF.

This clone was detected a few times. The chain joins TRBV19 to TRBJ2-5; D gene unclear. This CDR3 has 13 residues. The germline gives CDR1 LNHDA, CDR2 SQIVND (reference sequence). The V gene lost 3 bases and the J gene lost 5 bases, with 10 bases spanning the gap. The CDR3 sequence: CASSIQPRETQYF. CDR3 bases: TGTGCCAGTAGTATTCAACCCCGGGAGACCCAGTACTTC.

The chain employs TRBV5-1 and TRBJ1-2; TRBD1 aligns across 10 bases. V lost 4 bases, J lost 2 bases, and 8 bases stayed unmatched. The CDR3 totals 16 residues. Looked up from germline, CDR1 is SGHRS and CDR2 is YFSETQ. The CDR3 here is CASSRDRQGANYGYTF. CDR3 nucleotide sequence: TGCGCCAGCAGCCGGGACCGACAGGGGGCGAACTATGGCTACACCTTC.

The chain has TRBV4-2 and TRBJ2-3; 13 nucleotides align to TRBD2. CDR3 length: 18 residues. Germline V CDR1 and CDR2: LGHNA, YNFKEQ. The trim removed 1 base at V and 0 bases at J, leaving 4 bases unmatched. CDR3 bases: TGTGCCAGCAGCCAAGCCGGGACTAGCGGGGTTAGCACAGATACGCAGTATTTT. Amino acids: CASSQAGTSGVSTDTQYF.

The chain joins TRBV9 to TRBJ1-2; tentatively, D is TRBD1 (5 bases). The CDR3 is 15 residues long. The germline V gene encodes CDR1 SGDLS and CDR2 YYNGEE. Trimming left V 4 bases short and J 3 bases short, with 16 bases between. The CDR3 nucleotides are TGTGCCAGCAGCCCATCGGGAGGAGGGGACTATGGCTACACCTTC. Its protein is CASSPSGGGDYGYTF.

DNA of the CDR3: TGTGCCAGCAGTGATGTGGCAGTTGGCTTTTACTCTGGAAACACCATATATTTT. Translated, it gives CASSDVAVGFYSGNTIYF. The chain uses TRBV25-1 and TRBJ1-3; D unresolved. V was pared by 3 bases and J by 0 bases, with 18 bases between. The germline V gene has CDR1 MGHDK and CDR2 SYGVNS. This CDR3 is built from 18 residues.

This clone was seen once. CDR3 residues: CASSYRSAANEKLFF. The CDR3, as DNA: TGTGCCAGCAGTTACCGCTCGGCCGCTAATGAAAAACTGTTTTTT. This sequence joins TRBV6-5 and TRBJ1-4, with D unclear. The germline gives CDR1 MNHEY, CDR2 SVGAGI. The CDR3 totals 15 residues. Deletions cut 2 bases from V and 3 bases from J, with 10 bases between.

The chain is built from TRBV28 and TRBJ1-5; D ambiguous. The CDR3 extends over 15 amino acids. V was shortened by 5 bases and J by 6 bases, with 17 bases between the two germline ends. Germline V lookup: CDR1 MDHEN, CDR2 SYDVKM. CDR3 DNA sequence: TGTGCCAGCAGTGTCAGCAGGCCCTTTATTCAGCCCCAGCATTTT. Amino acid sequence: CASSVSRPFIQPQHF.

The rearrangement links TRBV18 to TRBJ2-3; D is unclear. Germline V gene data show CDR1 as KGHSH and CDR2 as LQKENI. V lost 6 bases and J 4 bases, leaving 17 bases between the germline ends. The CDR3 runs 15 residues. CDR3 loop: CASSSSDGLADTQYF. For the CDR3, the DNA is TGTGCCAGCTCTTCAAGCGATGGGTTGGCAGATACGCAGTATTTT.

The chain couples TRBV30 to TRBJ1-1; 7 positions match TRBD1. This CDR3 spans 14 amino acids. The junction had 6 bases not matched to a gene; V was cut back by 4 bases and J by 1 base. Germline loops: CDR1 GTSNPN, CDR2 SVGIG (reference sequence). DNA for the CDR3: TGTGCCTGGATGCGGACAGGAGCGAACACTGAAGCTTTCTTT. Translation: CAWMRTGANTEAFF.

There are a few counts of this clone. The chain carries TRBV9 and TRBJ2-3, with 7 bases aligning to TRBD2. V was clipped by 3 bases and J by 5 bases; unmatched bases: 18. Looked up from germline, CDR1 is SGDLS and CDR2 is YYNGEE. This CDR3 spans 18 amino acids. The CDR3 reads CASSAPLGWDGEGDTQYF. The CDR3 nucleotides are TGTGCCAGCAGCGCCCCTTTGGGTTGGGACGGGGAGGGAGATACGCAGTATTTT.

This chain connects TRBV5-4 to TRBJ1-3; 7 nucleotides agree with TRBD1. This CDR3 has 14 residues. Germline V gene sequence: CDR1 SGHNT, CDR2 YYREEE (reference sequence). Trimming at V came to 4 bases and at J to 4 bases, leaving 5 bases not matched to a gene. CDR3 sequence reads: CASSLRGAGNTIYF. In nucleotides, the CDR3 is TGTGCCAGCAGCCTCAGGGGGGCAGGAAACACCATATATTTT. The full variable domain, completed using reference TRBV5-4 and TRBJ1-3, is ETGVTQSPTHLIKTRGQQVTLRCSSQSGHNTVSWYQQALGQGPQFIFQYYREEENGRGNFPPRFSGLQFPNYSSELNVNALELDDSALYLCASSLRGAGNTIYFGEGSWLTVV.

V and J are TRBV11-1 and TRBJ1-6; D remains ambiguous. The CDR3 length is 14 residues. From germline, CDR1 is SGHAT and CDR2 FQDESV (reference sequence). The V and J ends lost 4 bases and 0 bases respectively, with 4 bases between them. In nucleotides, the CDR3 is TGTGCCAGCAGCTCTGGCTCCTATAATTCACCCCTCCACTTT. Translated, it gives CASSSGSYNSPLHF.

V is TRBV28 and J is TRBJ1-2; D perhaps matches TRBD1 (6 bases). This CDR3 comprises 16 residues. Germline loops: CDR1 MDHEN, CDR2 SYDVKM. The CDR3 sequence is CAAVLQTGQGNYGYTF. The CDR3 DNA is TGTGCAGCAGTTTTACAAACCGGGCAGGGGAACTATGGCTACACCTTC.

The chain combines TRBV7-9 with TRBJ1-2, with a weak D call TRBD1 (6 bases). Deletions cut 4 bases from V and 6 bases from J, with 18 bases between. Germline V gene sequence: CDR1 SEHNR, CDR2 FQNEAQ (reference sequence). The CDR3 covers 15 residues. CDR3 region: CASSSRIARDNGYTF. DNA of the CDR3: TGTGCCAGCAGCTCCCGGATAGCTAGGGACAATGGCTACACCTTC.

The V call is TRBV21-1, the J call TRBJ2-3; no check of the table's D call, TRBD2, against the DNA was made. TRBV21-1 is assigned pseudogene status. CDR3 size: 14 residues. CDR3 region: CASRKGGGTDTQYF. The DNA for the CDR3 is TGTGCCAGCAGAAAAGGGGGGGGCACAGATACGCAGTATTTT.

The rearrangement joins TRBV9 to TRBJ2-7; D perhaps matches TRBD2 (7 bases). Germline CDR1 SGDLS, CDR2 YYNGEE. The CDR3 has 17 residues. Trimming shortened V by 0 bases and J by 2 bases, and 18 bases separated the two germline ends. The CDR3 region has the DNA TGTGCCAGCAGCGTAGTCGCATTGCGGGGGCAAACCTACGAGCAGTACTTC. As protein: CASSVVALRGQTYEQYF.